These 8 T cell receptor beta chains share one sample of origin, sequenced in a study of cytomegalovirus exposure and HLA in healthy donors (dated by TCRdb to 2016 to 2017). Receptors were amplified or captured by the immunoSEQ multiplex PCR assay. For the multiplex PCR, a mixture combining 60 forward primers for TCR Vbeta segments and 13 reverse primers for TCR Jbeta segments was used. TCRdb re-hosts the immuneACCESS table, in-frame sequences only. Its copies lack some clones; in the studies checked, an unresolved V gene accounts for under half of them, and the cause for the rest is not known. This sample has under 150,000 clones in its table, and 81% of those were observed once. In total, the top ten clones hold about 1.7% of the sample. The sequencing input was PBMCs. These receptors were taken from a man younger than 35 in good health and CMV-seronegative.

The chain's CDR3 is CASHEPGKTGLENTIYF. The DNA for the CDR3 is TGTGCCAGCCATGAGCCAGGGAAAACAGGTCTTGAAAACACCATATATTTT. The chain is built from TRBV2 and TRBJ1-3; D possibly corresponds to TRBD1 (5 bases). V gave up 8 bases and J gave up 6 bases, with 26 bases separating them. Germline CDR1 is SNHLY and CDR2 is FYNNEI. The CDR3 has 17 residues.

The table lists this clone with a few counts. The chain joins TRBV7-8 to TRBJ2-5, with a weak D call TRBD2 (6 bases). Trimming pared 2 bases from V and 4 bases from J, leaving 8 bases between. Germline-derived CDR1 and CDR2 are SGHVS and FQNEAQ. CDR3 length: 13 amino acids. Written as DNA, the CDR3 is TGTGCCAGCAGCTTAAGACTAGGAGAGACCCAGTACTTC. This codes for CASSLRLGETQYF.

The V call is TRBV5-1, the J call TRBJ1-4, with unresolved D. V was trimmed by 0 bases and J by 1 base, leaving 7 bases between them. This CDR3 contains 15 residues. Germline V CDR1 and CDR2: SGHRS, YFSETQ. CDR3 sequence reads: CASSLESQTNEKLFF. The CDR3 DNA reads as TGCGCCAGCAGCTTGGAGAGCCAAACTAATGAAAAACTGTTTTTT.

The chain is built from TRBV19 and TRBJ1-1, with D tentatively TRBD1 (6 bases). This CDR3 contains 13 residues. CDR1 and CDR2 (germline): LNHDA, SQIVND (reference sequence). V was cut by 4 bases and J by 2 bases, with 8 bases left in between. CDR3 bases: TGTGCCAGTAGTAGAGGGGGTAACACTGAAGCTTTCTTT. It is translated as CASSRGGNTEAFF.

This chain joins TRBV7-3 and TRBJ2-7; D not certain. The CDR3 covers 15 residues. With 0 bases removed from V and 0 bases from J, the gap between germline ends came to 9 bases. Germline V lookup: CDR1 SGHTA, CDR2 FQGTGA. DNA of the CDR3: TGTGCCAGCAGCTTAACGGCAAGTTACTCCTACGAGCAGTACTTC. Protein product: CASSLTASYSYEQYF.

This clone was seen more than once but under ten times. This chain connects TRBV10-1 to TRBJ1-1; tentatively, D is TRBD1 (5 bases). The CDR3 contains 15 residues. Germline V CDR1 and CDR2: WNHNN, SYGVQD (reference sequence). The germline V and J ends were trimmed by 10 bases and 0 bases, with 18 bases remaining between them. The CDR3 sequence is CATPPRGSMNTEAFF. In DNA, the CDR3 is TGCGCCACCCCCCCTAGGGGCTCCATGAACACTGAAGCTTTCTTT.

The chain uses TRBV6-5 and TRBJ2-7; TRBD1 matches at 8 bases. Germline V gene sequence: CDR1 MNHEY, CDR2 SVGAGI. V shed 4 bases and J 6 bases; nucleotides not matched to a gene: 5. The CDR3 is 13 residues long. This CDR3 reads CASSLADRAEQYF. In DNA, the CDR3 is TGTGCCAGCAGTTTGGCGGACAGGGCCGAGCAGTACTTC.

V usage is TRBV5-5 and J usage is TRBJ1-1, with a weak D call TRBD1 (5 bases). Germline CDR1 and CDR2: SGHKS and YYEKEE (reference sequence). The CDR3 is made up of 13 amino acids. The V gene lost 4 bases and the J gene lost 5 bases, with 12 bases spanning the gap. CDR3 protein: CASSVQVGTEAFF. In DNA, the CDR3 is TGTGCCAGCAGCGTACAGGTGGGGACTGAAGCTTTCTTT.